This T cell receptor beta chain was sequenced in a study of T cell responses to AZD1222 COVID-19 vaccine. Study observations and caveats: Spike-specific TCR breadth and depth both grew after two AZD1222 doses.

The CDR3 runs to 16 residues. CDR1 is SGHAT, CDR2 FQNNGV, per germline. Trimming cost V 4 bases and J 7 bases; bases outside gene matches: 6. Profiled with immunoSEQ multiplex PCR; TCRdb holds only in-frame clones, not every one. The sample comprises approximately 130,000 clones, 88% of which are singletons, and 5% to 7% rests with the top ten. As for this clone: Its antigen remains unknown.

The sample here was peripheral blood, taken 28 days after the second AZD1222 dose. The TCR sequence derives from an adult who received the AZD1222 COVID-19 vaccine. The rearrangement links TRBV11-2 to TRBJ2-1; 14 bases align to TRBD2. The chain's CDR3 is CASSSYGLAGGNEQFF. DNA of the CDR3: TGTGCCAGCAGCTCATACGGACTAGCGGGAGGTAATGAGCAGTTCTTC.